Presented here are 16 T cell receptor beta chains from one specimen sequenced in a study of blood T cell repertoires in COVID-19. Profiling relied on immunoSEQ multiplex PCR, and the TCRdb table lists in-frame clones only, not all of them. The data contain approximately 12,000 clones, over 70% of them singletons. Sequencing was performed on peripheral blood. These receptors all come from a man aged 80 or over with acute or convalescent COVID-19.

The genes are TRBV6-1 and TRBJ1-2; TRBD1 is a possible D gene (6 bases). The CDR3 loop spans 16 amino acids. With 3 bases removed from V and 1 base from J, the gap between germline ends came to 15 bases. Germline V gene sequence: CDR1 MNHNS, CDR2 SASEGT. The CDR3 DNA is TGTGCCAGCAGTGACGCCGGGACACCCGTTAACTATGGCTACACCTTC. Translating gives CASSDAGTPVNYGYTF.

In DNA form, the CDR3 reads TGTGCCAGCAGTTTTCAGGTTGGAGATACGCAGTATTTT. Translated: CASSFQVGDTQYF. The chain employs TRBV12-3 or TRBV12-4 and TRBJ2-3; no reliable D call. V lost 3 bases and J 5 bases, leaving 9 bases between the germline ends. The CDR3 spans 13 residues.

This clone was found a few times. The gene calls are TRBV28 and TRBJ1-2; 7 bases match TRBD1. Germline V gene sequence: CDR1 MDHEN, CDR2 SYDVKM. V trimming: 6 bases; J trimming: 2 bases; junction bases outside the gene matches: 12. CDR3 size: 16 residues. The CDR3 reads CASSPLQRGRNYGYTF. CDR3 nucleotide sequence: TGTGCCAGCAGCCCACTCCAAAGGGGGCGAAACTATGGCTACACCTTC.

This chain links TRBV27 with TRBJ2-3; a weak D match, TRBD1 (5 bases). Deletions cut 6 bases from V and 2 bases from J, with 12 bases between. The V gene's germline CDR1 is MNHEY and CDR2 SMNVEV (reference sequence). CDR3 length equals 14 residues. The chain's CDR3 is CASSWQGFTDTQYF. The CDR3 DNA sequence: TGTGCCAGCAGCTGGCAGGGATTCACAGATACGCAGTATTTT.

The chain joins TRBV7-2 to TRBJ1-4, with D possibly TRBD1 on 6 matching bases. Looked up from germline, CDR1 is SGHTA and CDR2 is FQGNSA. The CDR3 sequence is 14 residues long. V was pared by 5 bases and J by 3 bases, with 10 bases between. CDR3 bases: TGTGCCAGCAGCCAACAGGGTTCTAATGAAAAACTGTTTTTT. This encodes CASSQQGSNEKLFF. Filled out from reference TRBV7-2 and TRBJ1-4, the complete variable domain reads GAGVSQSPSNKVTEKGKDVELRCDPISGHTALYWYRQSLGQGLEFLIYFQGNSAPDKSGLPSDRFSAERTGGSVSTLTIQRTQQEDSAVYLCASSQQGSNEKLFFGSGTQLSVL.

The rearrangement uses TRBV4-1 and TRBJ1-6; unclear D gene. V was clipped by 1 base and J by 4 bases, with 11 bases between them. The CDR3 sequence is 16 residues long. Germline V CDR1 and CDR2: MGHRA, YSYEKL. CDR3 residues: CASSQANSLYNSPLHF. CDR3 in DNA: TGCGCCAGCAGCCAAGCCAACAGCCTTTATAATTCACCCCTCCACTTT.

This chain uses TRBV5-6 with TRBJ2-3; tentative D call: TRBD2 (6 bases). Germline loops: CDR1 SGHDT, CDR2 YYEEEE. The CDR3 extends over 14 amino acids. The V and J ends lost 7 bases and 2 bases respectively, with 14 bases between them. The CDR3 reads CASVLAGFTDTQYF. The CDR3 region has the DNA TGTGCCAGCGTCCTGGCGGGGTTCACAGATACGCAGTATTTT.

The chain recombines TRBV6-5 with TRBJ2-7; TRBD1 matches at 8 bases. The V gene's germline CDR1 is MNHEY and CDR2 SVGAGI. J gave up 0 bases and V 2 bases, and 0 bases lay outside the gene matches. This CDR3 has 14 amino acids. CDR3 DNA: TGTGCCAGCAGTTACGACAGGGGCTCCTACGAGCAGTACTTC. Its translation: CASSYDRGSYEQYF.

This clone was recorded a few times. This CDR3 is CASRSGTGSGQYF. The CDR3 region has the DNA TGTGCCAGCAGATCCGGGACAGGGTCAGGGCAGTACTTC. The genes are TRBV6-5 and TRBJ2-7; 9 bases align to TRBD1. Germline V gives CDR1 MNHEY, CDR2 SVGAGI. The CDR3 totals 13 residues. The ends lost 6 bases at V and 9 bases at J; junction bases unmatched: 9.

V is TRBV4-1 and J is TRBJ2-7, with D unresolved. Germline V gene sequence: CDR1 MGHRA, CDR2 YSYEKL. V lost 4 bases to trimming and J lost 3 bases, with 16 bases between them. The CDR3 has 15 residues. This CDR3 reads CASSPMPGAVYEQYF. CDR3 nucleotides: TGCGCCAGCAGCCCCATGCCCGGTGCCGTCTACGAGCAGTACTTC.

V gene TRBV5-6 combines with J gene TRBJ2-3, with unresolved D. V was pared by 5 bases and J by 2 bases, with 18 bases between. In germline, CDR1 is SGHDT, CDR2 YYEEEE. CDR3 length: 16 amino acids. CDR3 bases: TGTGCCAGCAGTTCCGCGACAAAGACCTACACAGATACGCAGTATTTT. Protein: CASSSATKTYTDTQYF.

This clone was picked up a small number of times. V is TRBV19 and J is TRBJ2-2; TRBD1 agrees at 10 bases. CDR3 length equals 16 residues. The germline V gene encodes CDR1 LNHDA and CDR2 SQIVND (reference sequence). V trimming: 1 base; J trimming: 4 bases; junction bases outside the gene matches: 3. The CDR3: CASSIVGTGATGELFF. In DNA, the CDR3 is TGTGCCAGTAGTATAGTGGGGACAGGGGCCACCGGGGAGCTGTTTTTT.

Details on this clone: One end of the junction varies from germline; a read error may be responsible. The DNA of the CDR3 is TGTGCCAGCAGTGGGACTAGCGGGGGGCTAGTCTTC. The encoded protein is CASSGTSGGLVF. This rearrangement joins TRBV2 to TRBJ2-1, with TRBD2 identical over 14 bases. Germline CDR1 is SNHLY and CDR2 is FYNNEI. This CDR3 has 12 amino acids.

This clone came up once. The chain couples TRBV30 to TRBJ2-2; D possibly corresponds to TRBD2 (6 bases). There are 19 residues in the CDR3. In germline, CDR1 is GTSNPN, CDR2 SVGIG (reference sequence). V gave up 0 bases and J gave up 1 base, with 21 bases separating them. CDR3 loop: CAWSVPERKGGGNTGELFF. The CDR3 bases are TGTGCCTGGAGTGTCCCGGAAAGAAAGGGAGGAGGGAACACCGGGGAGCTGTTTTTT.

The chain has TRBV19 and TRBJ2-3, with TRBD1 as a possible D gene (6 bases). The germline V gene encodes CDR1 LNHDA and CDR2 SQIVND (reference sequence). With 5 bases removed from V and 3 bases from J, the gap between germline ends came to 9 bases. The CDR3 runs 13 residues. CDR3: CASSPTGTDTQYF. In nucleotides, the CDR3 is TGTGCCAGTAGTCCCACAGGGACAGATACGCAGTATTTT.

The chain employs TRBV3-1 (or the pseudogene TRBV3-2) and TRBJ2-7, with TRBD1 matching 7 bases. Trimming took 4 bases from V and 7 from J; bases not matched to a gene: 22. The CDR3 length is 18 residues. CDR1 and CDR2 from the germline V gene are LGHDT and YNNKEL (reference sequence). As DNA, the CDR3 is TGTGCCAGCAGCCGGGACAGTTACGGGTACTATTCTACGTCGGAGCAGTACTTC. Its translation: CASSRDSYGYYSTSEQYF.